The rows below give T cell receptor beta chains drawn from one sample of a study of tumor-infiltrating lymphocytes in oesophageal squamous cell carcinoma. One entry per CDR3 protein results from TCRdb running MiXCR on the PCR reads. The sample yields 9,900 or so distinct CDR3 sequences, roughly 60% seen once. What was sequenced was esophageal tumor tissue. Every receptor here comes from a male donor with esophageal squamous cell carcinoma. CDR3s include the opening cysteine and the closing phenylalanine or tryptophan. The order of the fields is V gene, clone size, D gene, J gene, CDR3 protein, CDR3 DNA. D genes are given only for firm matches. Only part of the rows carry a size: once, few, many, or a class if the clone is expanded.

v_gene: TRBV25-1; abundance: once; d_gene: TRBD2; j_gene: TRBJ2-7; CDR3aa: CASSEPGLAGYEQYF; CDR3nt: TGTGCCAGCAGTGAACCTGGACTAGCGGGCTACGAGCAGTACTTC
v_gene: TRBV7-6; abundance: NA; d_gene: TRBD1; j_gene: TRBJ2-7; CDR3aa: CASRSGQGVNSPLHF; CDR3nt: TGTGCCAGCAGATCCGGACAGGGGGTTAATTCACCCCTCCACTTC
v_gene: TRBV7-8; abundance: NA; d_gene: NA; j_gene: TRBJ2-5; CDR3aa: CASRKTRDYYETQYF; CDR3nt: TGTGCCAGCAGGAAAACTCGAGACTATTATGAGACCCAGTACTTC
v_gene: TRBV7-6; abundance: NA; d_gene: TRBD1; j_gene: TRBJ2-5; CDR3aa: CASSLASTGYETQYF; CDR3nt: TGTGCTAGCAGCTTAGCGTCGACAGGGTACGAGACCCAGTACTTC
v_gene: TRBV6-9; abundance: NA; d_gene: NA; j_gene: TRBJ2-1; CDR3aa: CASSSSGEGGSYNEQFF; CDR3nt: TGTGCCAGCAGTTCCTCTGGGGAGGGGGGCTCCTACAATGAGCAGTTCTTC
v_gene: TRBV7-8; abundance: NA; d_gene: NA; j_gene: TRBJ1-1; CDR3aa: CASSLVSGIGVTEAFF; CDR3nt: TGTGCCAGCAGCTTAGTTTCGGGGATCGGTGTCACTGAAGCTTTCTTT
v_gene: TRBV28; abundance: many; d_gene: TRBD1; j_gene: TRBJ2-7; CDR3aa: CASSTTGWGHSSYEQYF; CDR3nt: TGTGCCAGCAGTACGACAGGGTGGGGGCACAGCTCCTACGAGCAGTACTTC
v_gene: TRBV7-6; abundance: few; d_gene: NA; j_gene: TRBJ2-3; CDR3aa: CASSLRSSGTLTDTQYF; CDR3nt: TGTGCCAGCAGCTTAAGGTCCAGCGGGACACTCACAGATACGCAGTATTTT
v_gene: TRBV11-2; abundance: few; d_gene: NA; j_gene: TRBJ2-1; CDR3aa: CASSRVQRVNEQFF; CDR3nt: TGTGCCAGCAGCCGAGTTCAACGGGTTAATGAGCAGTTCTTC
v_gene: TRBV6-1; abundance: NA; d_gene: NA; j_gene: TRBJ2-3; CDR3aa: CASIPDTQYF; CDR3nt: TGTGCCAGCATCCCAGATACGCAGTATTTT
v_gene: TRBV7-6; abundance: NA; d_gene: NA; j_gene: TRBJ2-7; CDR3aa: CASSLGLGGEQYF; CDR3nt: TGTGCCAGCAGCTTAGGGCTGGGTGGCGAGCAGTACTTC
v_gene: TRBV7-3; abundance: NA; d_gene: NA; j_gene: TRBJ2-1; CDR3aa: CASSLGPTDEQFF; CDR3nt: TGTGCCAGCAGCTTGGGCCCTACCGATGAGCAGTTCTTC
v_gene: TRBV12-3/TRBV12-4; abundance: few; d_gene: TRBD2; j_gene: TRBJ2-5; CDR3aa: CASNLAGPGAETQYF; CDR3nt: TGTGCCAGCAATTTAGCGGGACCAGGGGCAGAGACCCAGTACTTC
v_gene: TRBV28; abundance: NA; d_gene: TRBD1; j_gene: TRBJ2-1; CDR3aa: CASSLGRGMGQGLWNEQFF; CDR3nt: TGTGCCAGCAGTTTAGGTCGGGGTATGGGACAGGGCCTCTGGAATGAGCAGTTCTTC
v_gene: TRBV7-2; abundance: NA; d_gene: NA; j_gene: TRBJ1-1; CDR3aa: CASSWSAMNTEAFF; CDR3nt: TGTGCCAGCAGCTGGTCAGCCATGAACACTGAAGCTTTCTTT
v_gene: TRBV11-2; abundance: NA; d_gene: NA; j_gene: TRBJ1-6; CDR3aa: CASSLEGEFYNSPLHF; CDR3nt: TGTGCCAGCAGCTTAGAGGGGGAGTTCTATAATTCACCCCTCCACTTT
v_gene: TRBV7-2; abundance: few; d_gene: TRBD2; j_gene: TRBJ2-4; CDR3aa: CASSPLGLAGGPWAKNIQYF; CDR3nt: TGTGCCAGCAGCCCTCTGGGACTAGCGGGGGGGCCATGGGCCAAAAACATTCAGTACTTC
v_gene: TRBV20-1; abundance: NA; d_gene: NA; j_gene: TRBJ2-3; CDR3aa: CSARDLASTDTQYF; CDR3nt: TGCAGTGCTAGAGATTTGGCTAGCACAGATACGCAGTATTTT
v_gene: TRBV6-2/TRBV6-3; abundance: NA; d_gene: TRBD2; j_gene: TRBJ2-7; CDR3aa: CASSYSGGSSSYEQYF; CDR3nt: TGTGCCAGCAGTTACTCCGGGGGGTCAAGCTCCTACGAGCAGTACTTC
v_gene: TRBV6-1; abundance: many; d_gene: NA; j_gene: TRBJ2-2; CDR3aa: CASSQRMNTGELFF; CDR3nt: TGTGCCAGCAGCCAGAGAATGAACACCGGGGAGCTGTTTTTT
v_gene: TRBV6-1; abundance: medium-sized; d_gene: NA; j_gene: TRBJ1-4; CDR3aa: CASAGTSLEKLFF; CDR3nt: TGTGCCAGCGCGGGGACATCGTTAGAAAAACTGTTTTTT
v_gene: TRBV7-6; abundance: NA; d_gene: NA; j_gene: TRBJ2-7; CDR3aa: CASSYFKFGWDEQYF; CDR3nt: TGTGCCAGCAGCTATTTTAAGTTTGGTTGGGACGAGCAGTACTTC
v_gene: TRBV11-2; abundance: NA; d_gene: NA; j_gene: TRBJ2-2; CDR3aa: CASSVQGYTGELFF; CDR3nt: TGTGCCAGCAGCGTGCAGGGTTACACCGGGGAGCTGTTTTTT
v_gene: TRBV5-6; abundance: NA; d_gene: TRBD1; j_gene: TRBJ2-5; CDR3aa: CASSADRGKGTQYF; CDR3nt: TGTGCCAGCAGCGCGGACAGGGGGAAGGGGACCCAGTACTTC
v_gene: TRBV12-3/TRBV12-4; abundance: large; d_gene: NA; j_gene: TRBJ2-1; CDR3aa: CASSLAVRREQFF; CDR3nt: TGTGCCAGCAGTTTAGCAGTTCGGAGGGAGCAGTTCTTC
v_gene: TRBV11-3; abundance: NA; d_gene: TRBD2; j_gene: TRBJ2-1; CDR3aa: CASSLERGLAPYNEQFF; CDR3nt: TGTGCCAGCAGCTTAGAGCGGGGACTAGCCCCCTACAATGAGCAGTTCTTC
v_gene: TRBV7-4; abundance: once; d_gene: TRBD2; j_gene: TRBJ2-5; CDR3aa: CASSFTSGVEQYF; CDR3nt: TGTGCCAGCAGCTTCACTAGCGGGGTTGAGCAGTACTTC
v_gene: TRBV6-1; abundance: many; d_gene: TRBD2; j_gene: TRBJ2-7; CDR3aa: CASSEVAGESSYEQYF; CDR3nt: TGTGCCAGCAGTGAAGTAGCGGGAGAGAGCTCCTACGAGCAGTACTTC
v_gene: TRBV12-3/TRBV12-4; abundance: medium-sized; d_gene: NA; j_gene: TRBJ2-6; CDR3aa: CASSPQGGSGANVLTF; CDR3nt: TGTGCCAGCAGTCCCCAAGGGGGATCTGGGGCCAACGTCCTGACTTTC
v_gene: TRBV7-8; abundance: few; d_gene: NA; j_gene: TRBJ2-5; CDR3aa: CASSLARGQETQYF; CDR3nt: TGTGCCAGCAGCTTAGCTAGGGGGCAAGAGACCCAGTACTTC
v_gene: TRBV7-2; abundance: few; d_gene: TRBD1; j_gene: TRBJ2-3; CDR3aa: CASTQGGGQGGADTQYF; CDR3nt: TGTGCCAGCACCCAAGGGGGGGGACAGGGAGGTGCAGATACGCAGTATTTT
v_gene: TRBV7-3; abundance: NA; d_gene: NA; j_gene: TRBJ1-1; CDR3aa: CASSLWGGGNTEAFF; CDR3nt: TGTGCCAGCAGCTTATGGGGGGGTGGGAACACTGAAGCTTTCTTT
v_gene: TRBV6-1; abundance: few; d_gene: NA; j_gene: TRBJ2-6; CDR3aa: CASSVGTPGANVLTF; CDR3nt: TGTGCCAGCAGCGTAGGGACACCTGGGGCCAACGTCCTGACTTTC
v_gene: TRBV7-9; abundance: NA; d_gene: NA; j_gene: TRBJ2-1; CDR3aa: CASSLSLEQFF; CDR3nt: TGTGCCAGCAGCTTATCGCTAGAACAGTTCTTC
v_gene: TRBV5-1; abundance: NA; d_gene: NA; j_gene: TRBJ2-3; CDR3aa: CASSLDPGGTDTQYF; CDR3nt: TGCGCCAGCAGCTTGGACCCAGGGGGCACAGATACGCAGTATTTT
v_gene: TRBV11-2; abundance: NA; d_gene: TRBD2; j_gene: TRBJ2-1; CDR3aa: CASSRSGMANEQFF; CDR3nt: TGTGCCAGCAGCCGTAGCGGGATGGCCAATGAGCAGTTCTTC
v_gene: TRBV12-3/TRBV12-4; abundance: NA; d_gene: NA; j_gene: TRBJ1-1; CDR3aa: CASSFSPNTEAFF; CDR3nt: TGTGCCAGCAGTTTTTCCCCGAACACTGAAGCTTTCTTT
v_gene: TRBV9; abundance: many; d_gene: TRBD2; j_gene: TRBJ2-2; CDR3aa: CASSPPSGTNTGELFF; CDR3nt: TGTGCCAGCAGCCCCCCTAGCGGGACCAACACCGGGGAGCTGTTTTTT
v_gene: TRBV11-2; abundance: NA; d_gene: TRBD2; j_gene: TRBJ2-5; CDR3aa: CASTQAGQETQYF; CDR3nt: TGTGCCAGCACCCAAGCGGGGCAAGAGACCCAGTACTTC
v_gene: TRBV24-1; abundance: NA; d_gene: TRBD2; j_gene: TRBJ2-5; CDR3aa: CATSDWGGSRVNEQYF; CDR3nt: TGTGCCACCAGTGATTGGGGCGGGAGCAGGGTGAATGAGCAGTACTTC
v_gene: TRBV28; abundance: once; d_gene: TRBD1; j_gene: TRBJ2-7; CDR3aa: CASSSGQENSPLHF; CDR3nt: TGTGCCAGCAGTTCGGGACAGGAAAATTCACCCCTCCACTTC
v_gene: TRBV7-8; abundance: NA; d_gene: NA; j_gene: TRBJ2-3; CDR3aa: CASSFLGGGGTDTQYF; CDR3nt: TGTGCCAGCAGCTTCCTTGGAGGGGGTGGCACAGATACGCAGTATTTT
v_gene: TRBV14; abundance: medium-sized; d_gene: NA; j_gene: TRBJ2-7; CDR3aa: CASSREAFSYEQYF; CDR3nt: TGTGCCAGCAGCCGTGAAGCGTTCTCCTACGAGCAGTACTTC
v_gene: TRBV5-4; abundance: many; d_gene: NA; j_gene: TRBJ1-1; CDR3aa: CASSFTGVDTEAFF; CDR3nt: TGTGCCAGCAGCTTCACAGGTGTGGACACTGAAGCTTTCTTT
v_gene: TRBV7-6; abundance: NA; d_gene: NA; j_gene: TRBJ2-1; CDR3aa: CASSLGVGREQFF; CDR3nt: TGTGCCAGCAGCTTAGGGGTAGGACGGGAGCAGTTCTTC
v_gene: TRBV11-2; abundance: NA; d_gene: NA; j_gene: TRBJ2-1; CDR3aa: CASSLDGGGGRRFDEQFF; CDR3nt: TGTGCCAGCAGCTTAGACGGTGGTGGGGGGCGCAGGTTCGATGAGCAGTTCTTC
v_gene: TRBV7-9; abundance: many; d_gene: TRBD1; j_gene: TRBJ2-7; CDR3aa: CASSLLGTGPYEQYF; CDR3nt: TGTGCCAGCAGCCTACTGGGGACAGGTCCCTACGAGCAGTACTTC